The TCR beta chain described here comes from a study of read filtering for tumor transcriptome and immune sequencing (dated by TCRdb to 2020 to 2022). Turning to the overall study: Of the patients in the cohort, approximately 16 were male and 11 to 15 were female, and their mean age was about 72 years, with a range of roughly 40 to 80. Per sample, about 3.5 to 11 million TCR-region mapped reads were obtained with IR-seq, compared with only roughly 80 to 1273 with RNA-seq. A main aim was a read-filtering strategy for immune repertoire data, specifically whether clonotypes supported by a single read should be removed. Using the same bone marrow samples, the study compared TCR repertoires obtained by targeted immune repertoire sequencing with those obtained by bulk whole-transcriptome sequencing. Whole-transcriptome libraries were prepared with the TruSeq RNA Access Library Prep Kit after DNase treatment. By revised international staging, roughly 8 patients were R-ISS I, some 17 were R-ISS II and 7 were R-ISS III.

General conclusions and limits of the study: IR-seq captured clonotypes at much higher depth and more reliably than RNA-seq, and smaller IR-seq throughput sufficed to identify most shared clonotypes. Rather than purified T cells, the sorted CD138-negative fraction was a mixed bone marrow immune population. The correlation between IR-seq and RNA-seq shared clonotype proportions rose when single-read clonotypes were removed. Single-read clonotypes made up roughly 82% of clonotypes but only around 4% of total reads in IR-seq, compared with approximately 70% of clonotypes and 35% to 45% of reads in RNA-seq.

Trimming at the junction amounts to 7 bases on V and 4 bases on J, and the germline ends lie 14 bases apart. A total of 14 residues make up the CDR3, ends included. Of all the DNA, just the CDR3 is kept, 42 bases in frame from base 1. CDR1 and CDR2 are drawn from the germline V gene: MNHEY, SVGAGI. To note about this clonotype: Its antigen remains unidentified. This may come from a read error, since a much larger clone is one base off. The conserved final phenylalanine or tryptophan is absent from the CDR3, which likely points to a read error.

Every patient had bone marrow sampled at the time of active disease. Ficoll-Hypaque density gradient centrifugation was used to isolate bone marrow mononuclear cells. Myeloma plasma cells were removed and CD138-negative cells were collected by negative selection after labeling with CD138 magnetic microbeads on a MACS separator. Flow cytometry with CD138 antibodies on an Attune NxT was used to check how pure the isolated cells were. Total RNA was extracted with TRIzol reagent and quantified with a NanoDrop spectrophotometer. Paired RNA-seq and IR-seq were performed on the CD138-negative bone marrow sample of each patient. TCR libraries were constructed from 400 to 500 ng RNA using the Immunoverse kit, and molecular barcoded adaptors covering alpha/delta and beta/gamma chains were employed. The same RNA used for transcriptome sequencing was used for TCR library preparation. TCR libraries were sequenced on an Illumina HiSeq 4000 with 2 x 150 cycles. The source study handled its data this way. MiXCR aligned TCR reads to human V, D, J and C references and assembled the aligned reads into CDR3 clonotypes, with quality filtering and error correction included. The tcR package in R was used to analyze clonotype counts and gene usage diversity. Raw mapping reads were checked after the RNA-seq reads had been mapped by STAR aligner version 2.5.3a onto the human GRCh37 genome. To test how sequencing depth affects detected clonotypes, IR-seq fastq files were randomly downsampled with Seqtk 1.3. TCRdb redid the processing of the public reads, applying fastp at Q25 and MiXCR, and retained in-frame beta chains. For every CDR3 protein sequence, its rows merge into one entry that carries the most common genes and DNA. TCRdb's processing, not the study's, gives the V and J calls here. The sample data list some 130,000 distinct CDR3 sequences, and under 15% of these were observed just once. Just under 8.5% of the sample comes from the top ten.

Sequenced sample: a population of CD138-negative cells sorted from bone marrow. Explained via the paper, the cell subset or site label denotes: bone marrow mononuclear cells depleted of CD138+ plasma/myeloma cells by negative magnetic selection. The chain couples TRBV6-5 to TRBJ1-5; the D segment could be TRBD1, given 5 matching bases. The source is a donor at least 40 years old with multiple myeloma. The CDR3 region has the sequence CASKTRGENQPQHL. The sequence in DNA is TGTGCCAGCAAGACCCGGGGGGAAAATCAGCCCCAGCATCTT.